This T cell receptor beta chain was recovered during a study of T cell repertoires in cytomegalovirus infection. Study details: Shared public TCR beta signatures pointed to both CMV infection and a matching HLA type. Study-level findings and limits: The study identified carriers of CMV plus the relevant HLA from cumulative public TCR beta family frequency. Clonotypes of TCR beta that were HLA-C-restricted and CMV-specific dominated the ex vivo response.

The CDR3 is 12 residues long. CDR1 is LNHDA and CDR2 is SQIVND in the germline V gene (reference sequence). V gave up 3 bases and J gave up 5 bases, with 8 bases separating them. TCRdb called the reads again in MiXCR, with one record for every CDR3 protein. The sample has approximately 170,000 distinct CDR3 sequences, approximately 17% seen once. This clonotype appeared many times. Its antigen is not known. Material for sequencing was CD8+ T cells from PBMCs. The V gene is TRBV19, the J gene TRBJ2-7; D call uncertain. The sequence was collected from a human donor in good health (CMV status not recorded). Some clones in this sample may be carry-over from other donors' samples. The CDR3 here is CASSIKNDEQYF. Here the CDR3 DNA reads TGTGCCAGTAGTATTAAGAATGACGAGCAGTACTTC.